The 21 T cell receptor beta chains below come from one sample, sequenced in a study of CXCR3-negative and CXCR3-positive naive CD8 T cells. Preparation of TRB cDNA libraries relied on 5' RACE carrying UMI labels. TCRdb re-called the 5' RACE reads and shows each CDR3 protein once, DNA omitted. The sample holds 100,000 to 150,000 distinct CDR3 sequences. Sequencing was performed on naive CXCR3- CD8+ T cells from blood. Specified subset: CD45RO-CCR7+CD27+CD95- naive CD8+ T cells lacking CXCR3 (TNR3-). These receptors were taken from a human donor in good health. Some clones in this sample may be carry-over from other donors' samples.

The V and J genes are TRBV10-3 and TRBJ2-7; TCRdb's assignment of TRBD1 cannot be checked, as there is no DNA. The CDR3 extends over 11 amino acids. Germline assignment: CDR1 ENHRY and CDR2 SYGVKD. The CDR3 region is CAISALGEQYF.

CDR3 loop: CASIHWGTSGSRYEQYF. This chain links TRBV28 with TRBJ2-7; TCRdb reports TRBD2, a call that lacks DNA to check it against. The CDR3 length is 17 residues. CDR1 is MDHEN and CDR2 is SYDVKM in the germline V gene.

The chain joins TRBV7-6 to TRBJ2-7; TCRdb returns TRBD1, unconfirmable since there is no DNA. The germline gives CDR1 SGHVS, CDR2 FNYEAQ. CDR3 length: 13 amino acids. CDR3 sequence reads: CASSPGGVYEQYF.

The rearrangement uses TRBV20-1 and TRBJ2-5. The germline gives CDR1 DFQATT, CDR2 SNEGSKA (reference sequence). This CDR3 region has 14 residues. CDR3 in amino acids: CSARDRSGQETQYF.

The chain is built from TRBV12-5 and TRBJ1-2. There are 16 residues in the CDR3. The germline V gene has CDR1 LGHNT and CDR2 FRNRAP. CDR3 region: CASGLPSPRGSYGYTF.

J is TRBJ1-1 and V is TRBV7-6; lacking DNA, the TRBD1 call made by TCRdb goes unchecked. The germline gives CDR1 SGHVS, CDR2 FNYEAQ. CDR3 length: 13 residues. The CDR3 here is CASSQDPGQGAFF.

The CDR3 is CASSPLEAGGHYEQYF. This rearrangement joins TRBV27 to TRBJ2-7; TCRdb selects TRBD2, and the lack of DNA leaves this call unchecked. The germline V gene has CDR1 MNHEY and CDR2 SMNVEV (reference sequence). This CDR3 comprises 16 residues.

This chain connects TRBV7-2 to TRBJ2-5; the TCRdb call, TRBD2, lacks DNA for checking. Germline V CDR1 and CDR2: SGHTA, FQGNSA. CDR3 length: 16 amino acids. The CDR3 protein is CASSLTWTSRQETQYF.

The V call is TRBV13, the J call TRBJ2-3. This CDR3 has 15 amino acids. CDR1 and CDR2 from the germline V gene are PRHDT and FYEKMQ (reference sequence). CDR3 loop: CASSFRLSYTDTQYF.

This chain joins TRBV28 and TRBJ2-3; the D call from TCRdb, TRBD2, cannot be confirmed without DNA. The CDR3 consists of 18 residues. Germline V gene lookup returns CDR1 MDHEN and CDR2 SYDVKM. CDR3 in amino acids: CASSLVPGLAGDRDTQYF.

The V gene is TRBV10-3, the J gene TRBJ2-7; TCRdb gives TRBD1 as the D gene, but with no DNA this cannot be confirmed. This CDR3 contains 14 residues. The V gene's germline CDR1 is ENHRY and CDR2 SYGVKD. The CDR3 sequence: CAISGLDRTYEQYF.

The chain links TRBV28 to TRBJ1-1. The CDR3 length is 16 residues. CDR1 and CDR2 from the germline V gene are MDHEN and SYDVKM. The CDR3 loop is CASSLETNTLNTEAFF.

The V gene is TRBV20-1, the J gene TRBJ2-7; with no DNA, the TCRdb D assignment of TRBD2 cannot be verified. This CDR3 comprises 14 residues. Germline CDR1 reads DFQATT; CDR2 reads SNEGSKA (reference sequence). CDR3 in amino acids: CSAARGGRGYEQYF.

V and J are TRBV2 and TRBJ1-1. Germline V gene data show CDR1 as SNHLY and CDR2 as FYNNEI. The CDR3 totals 11 residues. The CDR3 loop is CASSTITEAFF.

The rearrangement links TRBV12-3 or TRBV12-4 to TRBJ2-7. CDR3 length equals 15 residues. The chain's CDR3 is CASTLGGGRAYEQYF.

The chain is built from TRBV20-1 and TRBJ2-6; TCRdb picks TRBD1, but there is no DNA to check that call. Germline V gene sequence: CDR1 DFQATT, CDR2 SNEGSKA (reference sequence). CDR3 length: 15 amino acids. The CDR3 loop is CSASQGAPGANVLTF.

This sequence joins TRBV29-1 and TRBJ2-7; TCRdb's assignment of TRBD1 cannot be checked, as there is no DNA. There are 14 residues in the CDR3. The germline V gene has CDR1 SQVTM and CDR2 ANQGSEA. CDR3 sequence: CSVVGAGGTYEQYF.

The chain links TRBV5-6 to TRBJ2-7; no DNA is available, so the TRBD1 call from TCRdb remains unchecked. Per germline, CDR1 SGHDT and CDR2 YYEEEE. This CDR3 region has 12 residues. The CDR3 here is CASSGTDYEQYF.

V and J are TRBV7-9 and TRBJ2-7; absent DNA, TCRdb's TRBD1 call cannot be checked. The germline V gene encodes CDR1 SEHNR and CDR2 FQNEAQ (reference sequence). The CDR3 is made up of 16 amino acids. The CDR3 loop reads CASSPPRGQLIYEQYF.

The chain joins TRBV28 to TRBJ1-1. CDR3 length: 14 residues. Germline assignment: CDR1 MDHEN and CDR2 SYDVKM. The CDR3 here is CASSLLRMSTEAFF.

This chain connects TRBV7-9 to TRBJ2-7. The V gene's germline CDR1 is SEHNR and CDR2 FQNEAQ (reference sequence). This CDR3 contains 12 residues. The CDR3 loop is CASSQQFYEQYF.